This TCR beta chain came from a study of blood T cell repertoires in COVID-19. Sequencing was performed with immunoSEQ multiplex PCR; in TCRdb, only in-frame clones are kept and a portion is missing. This sample has over 150,000 clones, with 65% to 85% found just once. The CDR3 has 14 residues. Germline V lookup: CDR1 LGHNA, CDR2 YNFKEQ. With 4 bases clipped from V and 6 bases from J, the junction kept 4 bases outside the gene matches. This TCR was recovered from a woman between 55 and 75 years old with acute or convalescent COVID-19. This chain connects TRBV4-2 to TRBJ1-4, with 8 bases identical to TRBD1. Sequenced: peripheral blood. The CDR3 nucleotides read TGTGCCAGCAGCCTGACAGGGGAGGATGAAAAACTGTTTTTT. Protein: CASSLTGEDEKLFF.